The T cell receptor beta chain under discussion was sequenced for a study of blood T cell repertoires in COVID-19. Study-level information: Sample material is recorded as cDNA or gDNA derived from T cells, B-cell-depleted T cells, or PBMCs.

V shed 1 base and J shed 4 bases, with 11 bases lying between them. The germline V gene encodes CDR1 SGHVS and CDR2 FQNEAQ. CDR3 length: 15 amino acids. Clones were read by immunoSEQ multiplex PCR, and TCRdb kept only the in-frame ones, dropping some. The table shows some 180,000 clones, with roughly 90% occurring only once. Sequencing input: peripheral blood. V and J are TRBV7-8 and TRBJ1-3; possible D gene TRBD1, 6 bases. The clonotype comes from a man between 65 and 85 years old with active or convalescent COVID-19. The CDR3 DNA is TGTGCCAGCAGCTTAGTGGGGGCTCGAGGAAACACCATATATTTT. Protein sequence: CASSLVGARGNTIYF.